This T cell receptor (beta chain) was recorded in a study of T cells in Graves' hyperthyroidism and ophthalmopathy. Study background: Sampling of peripheral blood happened at initial diagnosis, prior to any treatment.

This clonotype was observed many times. TCR beta CDR3 region amplification was performed from RNA transcripts. Primed by the HTBI set, a first-round RT-PCR was run on the TCR CDR3. MiXCR, applied by TCRdb to the multiplex PCR reads, yields one record per CDR3 protein. The sample lists around 300,000 distinct CDR3 sequences; approximately 13% were seen once. Uncontrolled infection, other autoimmune disease, pregnancy or lactation excluded patients. Trimming shortened V by 0 bases and J by 4 bases, and 6 bases separated the two germline ends. The CDR3 consists of 13 residues. This TCR was sampled from a woman aged 40 to 50 with Graves' hyperthyroidism. The chain joins TRBV12-3 or TRBV12-4 to TRBJ2-5; D may be TRBD2 (6 bases). The sample taken for sequencing was blood. The DNA of the CDR3 is TGTGCCAGCAGTTTAGCGCGGGGAGAGACCCAGTACTTC. Protein sequence: CASSLARGETQYF.